This passage covers 27 T cell receptor beta chains from one sample sequenced in a study of T-cell reconstitution after alpha-beta-depleted transplantation in children. TCRbeta library construction was performed incorporating unique molecular identifiers. Each CDR3 protein gets one entry after TCRdb re-called the PCR reads with MiXCR. Here the sample spans about 460,000 distinct CDR3 sequences, 10% to 12% being singletons. The input for sequencing was PBMCs, mostly from graft donor cells, taken 180 days after TCRalphabeta/CD19-depleted stem cell transplant. Receptors were obtained from a female patient aged 2-15 years who had a stem cell transplant for aplastic anemia, so the T cells may come from the graft donor.

The chain uses TRBV28 and TRBJ2-1, with D possibly being TRBD2 (5 bases). This CDR3 region has 18 residues. Germline CDR1 MDHEN, CDR2 SYDVKM. Trimming took off 3 bases at V and 0 bases at J, with 18 bases between the two ends. The DNA of the CDR3 is TGTGCCAGCAGTTTCTCTGCCTATGCTAGCTCCTCCTACAATGAGCAGTTCTTC. It specifies CASSFSAYASSSYNEQFF.

This clonotype was picked up one time. V and J are TRBV4-1 and TRBJ2-5; tentatively, D is TRBD2 (6 bases). The CDR3 covers 18 residues. V lost 0 bases, J lost 3 bases, and 20 bases lay in between. Germline V CDR1 and CDR2: MGHRA, YSYEKL. The CDR3 reads CASSQDLFPGLGEETQYF. DNA of the CDR3: TGCGCCAGCAGCCAAGATCTTTTCCCGGGACTTGGGGAAGAGACCCAGTACTTC.

Concerning this clonotype: One end of the junction does not line up with germline, which may come from a read error. The chain uses TRBV7-1 and TRBJ1-2, with D unclear. TRBV7-1 is noted as an ORF with a role that remains uncertain. This CDR3 has 12 amino acids. The CDR3 reads CASSSRHPPLVF. DNA of the CDR3: TGTGCCAGCAGCTCACGACACCCCCCATTGGTCTTC.

This clonotype was detected a few times. The genes are TRBV9 and TRBJ2-3; D could derive from TRBD1 or TRBD2 (5 bases each). The germline V gene encodes CDR1 SGDLS and CDR2 YYNGEE. V was clipped by 3 bases and J by 1 base, with 24 bases between them. The CDR3 is 19 residues long. The CDR3 region is CASSDPRGALIWGTDTQYF. In nucleotides, the CDR3 is TGTGCCAGCAGCGACCCCAGAGGGGCTCTTATCTGGGGCACAGATACGCAGTATTTT.

The V gene is TRBV21-1, the J gene TRBJ1-2; the table names TRBD1, a call not compared with the DNA. TRBV21-1 counts as a pseudogene. The CDR3 totals 16 residues. CDR3 amino acids: CASSNARSGGEGGYTF. CDR3 DNA: TGTGCCAGCAGCAACGCTCGGTCGGGGGGCGAGGGTGGCTACACCTTC.

This clonotype occurred many times. The V gene is TRBV29-1, the J gene TRBJ2-1; the D gene is possibly TRBD2 (6 bases). The V gene lost 0 bases and the J gene lost 0 bases, with 12 bases spanning the gap. This CDR3 has 16 residues. The germline CDR1 and CDR2 sequences are SQVTM and ANQGSEA. The CDR3 nucleotides are TGCAGCGTTGAAGATCGGGGGTGGGACTCCTACAATGAGCAGTTCTTC. It codes for CSVEDRGWDSYNEQFF.

This sequence joins TRBV5-1 and TRBJ2-7; 9 bases are shared with TRBD2. This CDR3 has 14 amino acids. V shed 4 bases and J 2 bases; nucleotides not matched to a gene: 4. The germline V gene encodes CDR1 SGHRS and CDR2 YFSETQ. Here the CDR3 reads CASSTAGGPYEQYF. CDR3 bases: TGCGCCAGCAGCACAGCGGGAGGACCCTACGAGCAGTACTTC. The variable domain in full, completed from reference TRBV5-1 and TRBJ2-7, reads KAGVTQTPRYLIKTRGQQVTLSCSPISGHRSVSWYQQTPGQGLQFLFEYFSETQRNKGNFPGRFSGRQFSNSRSEMNVSTLELGDSALYLCASSTAGGPYEQYFGPGTRLTVT.

This CDR3 reads CASSLALTSGSLYNEQFF. CDR3 DNA sequence: TGTGCCAGCAGCTTGGCCCTGACTAGCGGGAGTTTATACAATGAGCAGTTCTTC. The rearrangement joins TRBV5-5 to TRBJ2-1; 12 nucleotides align to TRBD2. J lost 4 bases, V lost 0 bases, and 8 bases had no gene match. Germline CDR1 is SGHKS and CDR2 is YYEKEE (reference sequence). The CDR3 extends over 18 amino acids.

This clonotype was detected a few times. J is TRBJ2-3 and V is TRBV28; the D gene is possibly TRBD2 (5 bases). CDR1 MDHEN and CDR2 SYDVKM come from the germline V gene. The CDR3 spans 15 residues. Trimming removed 3 bases at V and 0 bases at J, with 10 bases between. The CDR3 DNA reads TGTGCCAGCAGTTTCACAGCGGCTAGCACAGATACGCAGTATTTT. Its translation: CASSFTAASTDTQYF. Together with reference TRBV28 and TRBJ2-3, the CDR3 gives the full variable domain: DVKVTQSSRYLVKRTGEKVFLECVQDMDHENMFWYRQDPGLGLRLIYFSYDVKMKEKGDIPEGYSVSREKKERFSLILESASTNQTSMYLCASSFTAASTDTQYFGPGTRLTVL.

This clonotype was recorded many times. The chain recombines TRBV20-1 with TRBJ2-4; 9 positions match TRBD2. This CDR3 contains 15 residues. In germline, CDR1 is DFQATT, CDR2 SNEGSKA (reference sequence). Trimming removed 5 bases from V and 11 bases from J; junction bases left unmatched: 16. CDR3 sequence (DNA): TGCAGTGCTTCCCCATTGCGGGGGGGTGGGTCCCTTCAGTACTTC. This codes for CSASPLRGGGSLQYF.

Many counts were recorded for this clonotype. CDR3 DNA: TGCGCCAGCAGCCAAGAGACAGGGTCCGAGCAGTTCTTC. Its protein product is CASSQETGSEQFF. This rearrangement joins TRBV4-3 to TRBJ2-1; 7 bases map to TRBD1. From germline, CDR1 is LGHNA and CDR2 YSLEER. The V segment lost 0 bases and the J segment 10 bases; nucleotides outside the gene matches: 3. The CDR3 extends over 13 amino acids.

This clonotype was counted between two and nine times. The gene calls are TRBV4-3 and TRBJ2-7, with TRBD1 identical over 9 bases. CDR3 length equals 15 residues. The germline gives CDR1 LGHNA, CDR2 YSLEER. Trimming cost V 0 bases and J 4 bases; bases outside gene matches: 4. CDR3 amino acids: CASSQEGQGLYEQYF. CDR3 sequence (DNA): TGCGCCAGCAGCCAAGAGGGACAGGGACTATACGAGCAGTACTTC.

The rearrangement uses TRBV12-3 or TRBV12-4 and TRBJ2-4; D unresolved. The CDR3 spans 14 residues. V lost 4 bases, J lost 8 bases, and 15 bases lay in between. Here the CDR3 DNA reads TGTGCCAGCAGTTCGACACCCCACTGGGACATTCAGTACTTC. It yields the protein CASSSTPHWDIQYF.

The V and J genes are TRBV20-1 and TRBJ1-1, with no clear D. With 6 bases removed from V and 2 bases from J, the gap between germline ends came to 13 bases. Germline V CDR1 and CDR2: DFQATT, SNEGSKA (reference sequence). CDR3 length: 13 amino acids. The CDR3, as DNA: TGCAGTGCCAGACAAGTTGCTAACACTGAAGCTTTCTTT. As protein: CSARQVANTEAFF.

This chain connects TRBV20-1 to TRBJ2-3; 13 bases line up with TRBD2. Germline V gene sequence: CDR1 DFQATT, CDR2 SNEGSKA (reference sequence). J gave up 4 bases and V 0 bases, and 10 bases lay outside the gene matches. CDR3 length equals 18 residues. The DNA of the CDR3 is TGCAGTGCTAGAGACCCCCGGACTAGCGGGAGATCCCCAGATACGCAGTATTTT. It codes for CSARDPRTSGRSPDTQYF.

This clonotype was observed a few times. The genes are TRBV7-2 and TRBJ2-7, with D possibly being TRBD1 or TRBD2 (5 bases each). V was shortened by 3 bases and J by 6 bases, with 15 bases between the two germline ends. Germline assignment: CDR1 SGHTA and CDR2 FQGNSA. This CDR3 comprises 14 residues. The CDR3 sequence: CASSLGPLLVEQYF. The CDR3 DNA is TGTGCCAGCAGCTTGGGACCCCTCCTCGTCGAGCAGTACTTC. Full variable domain (rest looked up from reference TRBV7-2 and TRBJ2-7): GAGVSQSPSNKVTEKGKDVELRCDPISGHTALYWYRQSLGQGLEFLIYFQGNSAPDKSGLPSDRFSAERTGGSVSTLTIQRTQQEDSAVYLCASSLGPLLVEQYFGPGTRLTVT.

This clonotype was detected ten times or more. The chain carries TRBV10-3 and TRBJ2-5, with D perhaps TRBD2 (6 bases). This CDR3 is 14 amino acids long. V gave up 9 bases and J gave up 3 bases, with 17 bases separating them. Looked up from germline, CDR1 is ENHRY and CDR2 is SYGVKD. CDR3 DNA: TGTGCCATAGGGAGATCAGGCGGGGAAGAGACCCAGTACTTC. Protein: CAIGRSGGEETQYF.

The rearrangement links TRBV12-5 to TRBJ2-2; 11 bases agree with TRBD2. Germline CDR1 LGHNT, CDR2 FRNRAP. This CDR3 comprises 15 residues. V shed 5 bases and J 3 bases; nucleotides not matched to a gene: 2. The CDR3 protein is CASGMGLADTGELFF. In DNA, the CDR3 is TGTGCTAGTGGTATGGGACTAGCGGACACCGGGGAGCTGTTTTTT. Full variable domain (rest looked up from reference TRBV12-5 and TRBJ2-2): DARVTQTPRHKVTEMGQEVTMRCQPILGHNTVFWYRQTMMQGLELLAYFRNRAPLDDSGMPKDRFSAEMPDATLATLKIQPSEPRDSAVYFCASGMGLADTGELFFGEGSRLTVL.

This clonotype appeared many times. The junction shows a germline mismatch at one end, possibly a read error. The chain uses TRBV28 and TRBJ1-2, with a tentative D call TRBD1 (5 bases). Germline CDR1 and CDR2: MDHEN and SYDVKM. The CDR3 spans 14 residues. The CDR3 reads CASSLGQGPYGYTF. CDR3 coding DNA: TGCGCCAGCAGCTTGGGGCAGGGCCCTTATGGCTACACCTTC.

This clonotype has just a few counts. The rearrangement joins TRBV6-1 to TRBJ2-5; no definite D call. V lost 4 bases and J lost 1, with 7 bases in between. CDR1 and CDR2 (germline): MNHNS, SASEGT. The CDR3 extends over 13 amino acids. The CDR3 spells CASSGVFQETQYF. In DNA, the CDR3 is TGTGCCAGCAGTGGAGTCTTCCAAGAGACCCAGTACTTC.

This clonotype has a count of ten or more. The CDR3 loop is CASSLQGVVQETQYF. The CDR3, as DNA: TGTGCCAGCAGCCTACAGGGAGTAGTCCAAGAGACCCAGTACTTC. V and J are TRBV6-1 and TRBJ2-5; D may be TRBD1 (6 bases). There are 15 residues in the CDR3. Trimming took off 6 bases at V and 1 base at J, with 15 bases between the two ends. Per the germline V gene, CDR1 is MNHNS and CDR2 is SASEGT.

This clonotype was detected a few times. The J gene is TRBJ2-3, the V gene TRBV28, with 8 bases that match TRBD2. The CDR3 length is 13 residues. Germline V CDR1 and CDR2: MDHEN, SYDVKM. The DNA of the CDR3 is TGTGCTTTGGGGCGGGAGGACACAGATACGCAGTATTTT. Residues: CALGREDTDTQYF.

This clonotype showed up just a few times. The chain is built from TRBV4-3 and TRBJ2-1; no firm D call. The CDR3 has 16 amino acids. CDR1 is LGHNA and CDR2 is YSLEER in the germline V gene. Trimming removed 0 bases at V and 4 bases at J, with 13 bases between. The CDR3 DNA reads TGCGCCAGCAGCCAAGATCATTTGCGTGGTTACAATGAGCAGTTCTTC. Translating it yields CASSQDHLRGYNEQFF.

The V and J genes are TRBV6-1 and TRBJ1-2; TRBD1 aligns across 8 bases. With 8 bases clipped from V and 1 base from J, the junction kept 3 bases outside the gene matches. The CDR3 has 13 residues. The germline V gene encodes CDR1 MNHNS and CDR2 SASEGT. DNA of the CDR3: TGTGCCAGCCGCGGACAGGGTAACTATGGCTACACCTTC. The encoded protein is CASRGQGNYGYTF.

This clonotype was picked up a small number of times. This sequence joins TRBV5-6 and TRBJ2-2; D uncertain. CDR3 length: 13 amino acids. V was cut by 4 bases and J by 3 bases, with 7 bases left in between. Germline V gene data show CDR1 as SGHDT and CDR2 as YYEEEE. The CDR3 DNA sequence: TGTGCCAGCAGCAGCCTACACACCGGGGAGCTGTTTTTT. Protein sequence: CASSSLHTGELFF.

The rearrangement uses TRBV28 and TRBJ1-1; tentatively, D is TRBD1 (5 bases). The CDR3 totals 16 residues. Trimming took 6 bases from V and 3 from J, leaving 20 bases between them. Germline CDR1 reads MDHEN; CDR2 reads SYDVKM. The CDR3 region is CASSLGGVLGDTEAFF. The CDR3 DNA reads as TGTGCCAGCAGCCTTGGGGGGGTCCTGGGAGACACTGAAGCTTTCTTT.

This clonotype occurred a few times. The chain combines TRBV18 with TRBJ2-2; 9 bases are a match to TRBD2. The CDR3 has 17 residues. Germline V gene lookup returns CDR1 KGHSH and CDR2 LQKENI. Losses at the gene ends were 5 bases for V and 0 bases for J; bases not matched to a gene: 7. For the CDR3, the DNA is TGTGCCAGCTCAGCTCGGAGCGGGAGGCCGAACACCGGGGAGCTGTTTTTT. It yields the protein CASSARSGRPNTGELFF.